This T cell receptor (beta chain) came from a study of T cell responses to AZD1222 COVID-19 vaccine (dated by TCRdb to the early 2020s). Regarding the research as a whole: AZD1222 recipients given second doses at about 4 weeks or at about 12 weeks were pooled, since spike-specific TCR depth and breadth were not found to differ between the two schedules. A total of 233 trial participants underwent TCR sequencing, of whom some 210 received two doses of AZD1222 and about 25 received two doses of the MenACWY control vaccine. Trial participants were enrolled into age subgroups of 18-55, 56-69 and 70-plus years, which contained about 150, 27 and 61 TCR-sequenced participants, respectively.

Compared with germline, V lacks 1 base and J lacks 5 bases; bases without a gene match: 1. There are 14 amino acids in the CDR3, from cysteine to phenylalanine inclusive. CDR3 DNA only is kept here, 42 bases in frame from base 1. CDR1 and CDR2, per the germline V gene (reference sequence), are LGHDT and YNNKEL. What this sample's time point label stands for: baseline before first vaccination. The vaccinee samples were drawn from two UK trials, COV001 and COV002, one of which was a single-blind randomized controlled phase 2/3 trial testing AZD1222 (ChAdOx1 nCoV-19) in healthy adults. Trial participant PBMC samples were collected at day 0 and day 28 after the second dose for TCRbeta chain sequencing. For this clone: Its cognate antigen has yet to be identified. Per-base qualities were not stored, and no clone one base away is much larger.

The CDR3 regions of human TCRbeta chains were subjected to immunosequencing. Per the source publication's procedure: Repertoire TCRs were checked for matches against a reference library of SARS-CoV-2-specific TCRs that had been generated using the MIRA antigen-specificity platform. Breadth was defined as the fraction of unique TCRs that were SARS-CoV-2-associated, and depth was defined as the fraction of total T cells that were SARS-CoV-2-associated. Using the MIRA data, each spike-specific TCR was mapped to the spike region that the TCR reacts to and placed in a CD4 or CD8 class. Log10-transformed breadth and depth values were compared by one-way ANOVA with Sidak's multiple comparisons tests. The immuneACCESS repertoire file appears here via TCRdb, limited to in-frame rearrangements. These files lack a portion of the clones; in checked studies, under half of the deficit traces to unresolved V genes, and the cause of the others is not known. The D gene and trimming were derived from the DNA, and the V and J assignments and clone size from that table. The sample profile shows some 170,000 clones; more than 90% of them were found once. Approximately 2.5% of the sample comes from the top ten.

General study outcomes and caveats: Nearly half of unique spike-specific TCRs reportedly recognized epitopes outside regions mutated in the B.1.351 and B.1.1.7 variants. Vaccine-associated CD4 TCRs spanned the whole spike protein, with dominant responses in regions 160-218 and 743-854. Conclusions about previously exposed vaccinees were limited because only six AZD1222 recipients were SARS-CoV-2 seropositive at baseline. Most participants were white British and females outnumbered males, and the authors suggested that clonal diversity may have been underestimated. The 56-69-year group was small, and its depth increase did not reach significance, likely because of low power. No day 14 peak-response samples were available, so repertoires were characterized only after the peak T cell response. A significant rise in spike-specific TCR breadth and depth was observed after two AZD1222 doses relative to day 0 and relative to MenACWY recipients.

The TCR originated in an adult in good health. Sequencing used peripheral blood, obtained on day 0 of AZD1222 vaccination. This sequence uses TRBV3-1 (or the pseudogene TRBV3-2) and TRBJ1-3; TRBD1 lines up with 8 middle nucleotides. The CDR3 is CASSQGTGRNTIYF. The DNA is TGTGCCAGCAGCCAAGGGACAGGGAGAAACACCATATATTTT.